These 3 T cell receptor beta chains came from one sample sequenced in a study of preoperative IRX-2 immunotherapy in early breast cancer. Clones were read by immunoSEQ multiplex PCR, and TCRdb kept only the in-frame ones, dropping some. The table includes about 29,000 clones, nearly 90% detected once. The treatment here: preoperative locoregional IRX-2 cytokine immunotherapy. Collection of the sample occurred from a patient treated with IRX-2 immunotherapy. The receptors stem from a human donor with breast cancer.

The gene calls are TRBV5-1 and TRBJ2-2; 7 nucleotides match TRBD2. Germline assignment: CDR1 SGHRS and CDR2 YFSETQ. V shed 4 bases, J shed 5 bases, and the junction held 11 bases outside the gene matches. The CDR3 is made up of 16 amino acids. The CDR3 nucleotides are TGCGCCAGCAGCCCTAACATAGGCGGGGGAACCGGGGAGCTGTTTTTT. Residues: CASSPNIGGGTGELFF.

The chain carries TRBV28 and TRBJ2-6, with a possible D match to TRBD2 (5 bases). The length of the CDR3 is 18 residues. The germline V and J ends were trimmed by 4 bases and 0 bases, with 16 bases remaining between them. Germline V gene sequence: CDR1 MDHEN, CDR2 SYDVKM. The CDR3 sequence is CASSSNGEGVSGANVLTF. DNA for the CDR3: TGTGCCAGCAGTTCCAACGGGGAAGGAGTCTCTGGGGCCAACGTCCTGACTTTC.

This chain connects TRBV4-1 to TRBJ2-2, with D perhaps TRBD1 or TRBD2 (5 bases each). Germline loops: CDR1 MGHRA, CDR2 YSYEKL. Trimming took off 1 base at V and 0 bases at J, with 18 bases between the two ends. CDR3 length equals 19 residues. CDR3 amino acids: CASSQAEGRSFANTGELFF. DNA for the CDR3: TGCGCCAGCAGCCAAGCCGAGGGGAGATCCTTCGCGAACACCGGGGAGCTGTTTTTT.